These T cell receptor beta chains were read from a single sample in a study of T cell changes during pregnancy in multiple sclerosis. Assay: immunoSEQ multiplex PCR; the TCRdb copy retains only in-frame clones and omits some. Of tens of thousands of clones in the sample, 85% to 90% were seen once. Sample: CD8+ T cells from peripheral blood mononuclear cells, taken after pregnancy. These receptors were collected from a female donor with multiple sclerosis, enrolled in a pregnancy study. Both conserved end residues are part of each CDR3. Expanded clones are given a class, and other clones once, few, many or no size at all.

>TRBJ2-7|-|TRBV4-2
CASSSRGGSYEQYF
>TRBJ1-3|-|TRBV10-3
CAISDSSGNTIYF
>TRBJ2-3|-|TRBV6-6
CASSWSLSWADTQYF
>TRBJ2-1|few|TRBV6-4
CASSEGTGGYNEQFF
>TRBJ2-3|-|TRBV29-1
CSVRLAGAHTDTQYF
>TRBJ2-7|-|TRBV4-2
CASSQGAGGAYEQYF
>TRBJ1-5|-|TRBV19
CASSIDGVRNQPQHF
>TRBJ1-1|few|TRBV2
CASGTGGFTEAFF
>TRBJ1-2|-|TRBV5-1
CASCRGQGALSGYTF
>TRBJ1-2|-|TRBV2
CASSVEGAVRGNYGYTF
>TRBJ1-3|-|TRBV9
CASSVRGGFTEVPGANTIYF
>TRBJ2-1|medium-sized|TRBV4-2
CASSQEESGGVMNEQFF
>TRBJ2-1|-|TRBV5-8
CASSLVLAGGVSYNEQFF
>TRBJ2-1|-|TRBV7-3
CASSLGLNNEQFF
>TRBJ2-2|-|TRBV23-1
CASSHPSPDRDTGELFF
>TRBJ2-2|once|TRBV4-2
CASSQEDKRLPGELFF
>TRBJ2-7|-|TRBV27
CASSSGTEIYEQYF
>TRBJ1-6|-|TRBV19
CASSMTGAENSPLHF
>TRBJ2-6|-|TRBV15
CATSQGSSGANVLTF
>TRBJ2-7|-|TRBV10-3
CAISDDAVPYYEQYF
>TRBJ1-1|-|TRBV25-1
CASSSHYRDLEAFF
>TRBJ2-5|-|TRBV4-2
CASSQDSGAQYF
>TRBJ1-5|once|TRBV14
CASSRTQGGPF
>TRBJ1-6|-|TRBV25-1
CASAGQINSPLHF
>TRBJ2-7|-|TRBV29-1
CSVGVRTYEQYF
>TRBJ2-7|-|TRBV6-6
CASGLGGGSYEQYF
>TRBJ1-6|-|TRBV19
CASSQGTGSSYNSPLHF
>TRBJ2-4|-|TRBV7-7
CASSLGDRGQRGSKNIQYF
>TRBJ2-7|-|TRBV29-1
CSVESGTGSVYEQYF
>TRBJ1-2|-|TRBV6-5
CASTPSFELYGYTF
>TRBJ1-1|-|TRBV6-1
CASSVRPGQGYTEAFF
>TRBJ1-4|-|TRBV9
CASSGSGRIGEKLFF
>TRBJ2-1|-|TRBV7-9
CASSLGDSPFNEQFF
>TRBJ1-2|-|TRBV4-3
CASSHGRDSGYGYTF
>TRBJ2-7|-|TRBV18
CASSPPQGAGEQYF
>TRBJ2-6|-|TRBV7-2
CASSLEFGAGANVLTF
>TRBJ2-1|-|TRBV7-2
CASSPYSQGVYNEQFF
>TRBJ1-2|-|TRBV29-1
CSVTGTGLNGYTF
>TRBJ2-2|-|TRBV6-5
CASREGSNTGELFF
>TRBJ1-2|-|TRBV9
CASSVEGGRALGYTF
>TRBJ1-4|-|TRBV11-2
CASSLAGQIEKLFF
>TRBJ1-4|-|TRBV7-8
CASSPFFATNEKLFF
>TRBJ2-1|-|TRBV6-4
CASSPTSGGGNEQFF
>TRBJ1-2|-|TRBV5-1
CASSYLVRGTYGYTF
>TRBJ2-7|-|TRBV19
CASSISGGGSYEQYF
>TRBJ2-5|few|TRBV4-1
CASSQPGPEETQYF
>TRBJ2-3|-|TRBV19
CASSMMTSRIADTQYF
>TRBJ1-5|few|TRBV19
CASSIFGLGGDQPQHF
>TRBJ2-3|-|TRBV5-4
CASSRLGLPADTQYF
>TRBJ2-5|-|TRBV11-2
CASSLDVTQYF
>TRBJ1-3|few|TRBV6-4
CASSETSDSGNTIYF
>TRBJ2-1|-|TRBV5-1
CASSLGGLAGVKSSYNEQFF
>TRBJ2-2|once|TRBV9
CASSVVGGTNTGELFF
>TRBJ2-7|-|TRBV4-2
CASSAQTGGSYEQYF
>TRBJ2-7|-|TRBV9
CASSVGGDARSYEQYF
>TRBJ2-2|-|TRBV12-5
CASGYGTGDTGELFF
>TRBJ1-6|-|TRBV5-6
CASSLWGGSSPLHF
>TRBJ2-1|-|TRBV9
CASSAGFPNEQFF
>TRBJ2-1|-|TRBV9
CASTNGGDSYNEQFF
>TRBJ2-3|once|TRBV7-3
CASSNLGPDTDTQYF